This T cell receptor (beta chain) stems from a study of early T cells in non-severe SARS-CoV-2 infection. The overall study: Chains were not paired, and sequencing was done on bulk RNA from unsorted whole blood.

Researchers tagged individual cDNA molecules with unique molecular identifiers. MiXCR, applied by TCRdb to the 5' RACE reads, yields one record per CDR3 protein. The sample includes about 50,000 distinct CDR3 sequences, approximately 9.4% of them seen just once. CDR3 size: 13 residues. Germline assignment: CDR1 MNHEY and CDR2 SVGAGI. Trimming removed 6 bases from V and 9 bases from J, with 15 bases in between. This clonotype was obtained from an adult who was a healthcare worker with PCR-confirmed SARS-CoV-2 infection or an uninfected control (not recorded which). The material sequenced was whole blood. This sequence joins TRBV6-5 and TRBJ2-4; D unresolved. The CDR3 protein is CASRPTTVGIQYF. DNA of the CDR3: TGTGCCAGCAGGCCGACAACAGTAGGCATTCAGTACTTC.